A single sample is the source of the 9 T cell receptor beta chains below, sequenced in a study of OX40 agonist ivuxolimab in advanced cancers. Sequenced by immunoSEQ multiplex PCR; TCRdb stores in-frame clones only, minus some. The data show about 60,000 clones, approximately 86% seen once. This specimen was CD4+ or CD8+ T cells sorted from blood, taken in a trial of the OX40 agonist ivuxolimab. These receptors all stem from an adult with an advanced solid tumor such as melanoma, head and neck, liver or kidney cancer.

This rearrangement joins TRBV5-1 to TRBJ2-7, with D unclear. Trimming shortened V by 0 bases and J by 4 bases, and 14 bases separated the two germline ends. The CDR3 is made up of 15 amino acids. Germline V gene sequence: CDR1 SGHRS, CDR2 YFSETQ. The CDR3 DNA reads TGCGCCAGCAGCTTGGACCCCACACCAGGATACGAGCAGTACTTC. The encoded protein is CASSLDPTPGYEQYF.

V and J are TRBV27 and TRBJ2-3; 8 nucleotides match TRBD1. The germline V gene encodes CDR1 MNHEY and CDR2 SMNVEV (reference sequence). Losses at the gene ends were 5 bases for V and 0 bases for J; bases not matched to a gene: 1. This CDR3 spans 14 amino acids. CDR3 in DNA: TGTGCCAGCAGTCGGGACAGGAGCACAGATACGCAGTATTTT. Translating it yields CASSRDRSTDTQYF.

In nucleotides, the CDR3 is TGTGCCAGCAAATTTCAGGTTGGGGGCCAAGAGACCCAGTACTTC. It codes for CASKFQVGGQETQYF. This chain links TRBV6-6 with TRBJ2-5, with D perhaps assigned TRBD1 or TRBD2 (5 bases each). The CDR3 loop spans 15 amino acids. V was pared by 7 bases and J by 1 base, with 16 bases between. The germline CDR1 and CDR2 sequences are MNHNY and SVGAGI (reference sequence).

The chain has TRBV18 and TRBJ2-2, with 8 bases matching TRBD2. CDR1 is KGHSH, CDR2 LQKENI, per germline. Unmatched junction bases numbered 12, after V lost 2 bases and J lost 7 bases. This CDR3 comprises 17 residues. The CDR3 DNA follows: TGTGCCAGCTCACCAACCCCAGCGGGAGTTTTGGGCGGGGAGCTGTTTTTT. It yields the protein CASSPTPAGVLGGELFF.

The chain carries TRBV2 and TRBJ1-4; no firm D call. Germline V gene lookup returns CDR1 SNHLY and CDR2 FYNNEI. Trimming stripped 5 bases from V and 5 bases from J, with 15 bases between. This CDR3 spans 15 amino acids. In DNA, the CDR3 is TGTGCCAGCAGTTCCCAAGGGAAATCGAATGAAAAACTGTTTTTT. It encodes CASSSQGKSNEKLFF. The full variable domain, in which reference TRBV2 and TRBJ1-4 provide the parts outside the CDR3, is EPEVTQTPSHQVTQMGQEVILRCVPISNHLYFYWYRQILGQKVEFLVSFYNNEISEKSEIFDDQFSVERPDGSNFTLKIRSTKLEDSAMYFCASSSQGKSNEKLFFGSGTQLSVL.

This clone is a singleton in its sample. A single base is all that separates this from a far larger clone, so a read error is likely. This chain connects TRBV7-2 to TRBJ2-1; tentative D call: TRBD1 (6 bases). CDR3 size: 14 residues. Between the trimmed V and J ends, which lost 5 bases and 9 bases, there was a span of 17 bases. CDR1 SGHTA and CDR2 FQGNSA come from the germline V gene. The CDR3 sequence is CASSTRQEGAEQFF. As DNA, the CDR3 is TGTGCCAGCAGCACCCGACAGGAAGGGGCTGAGCAGTTCTTC.

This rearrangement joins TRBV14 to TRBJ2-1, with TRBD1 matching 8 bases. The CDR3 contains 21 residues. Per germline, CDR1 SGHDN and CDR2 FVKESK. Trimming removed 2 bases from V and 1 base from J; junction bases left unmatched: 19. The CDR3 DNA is TGTGCCAGCAGCCAAACTCCGGGACAGGCTACGCGCATGGGGTCCTACAATGAGCAGTTCTTC. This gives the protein CASSQTPGQATRMGSYNEQFF.

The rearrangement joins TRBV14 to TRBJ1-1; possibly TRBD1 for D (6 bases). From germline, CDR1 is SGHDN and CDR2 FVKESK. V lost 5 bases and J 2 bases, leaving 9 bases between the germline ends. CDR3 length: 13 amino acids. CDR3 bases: TGTGCCAGCAGCTCGACAGGTAACACTGAAGCTTTCTTT. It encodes CASSSTGNTEAFF.

CDR3 amino acids: CASSSHPSGQGDLYEQYF. The CDR3 DNA follows: TGTGCCAGCAGCTCCCACCCGTCGGGGCAGGGAGACTTATACGAGCAGTACTTC. The chain recombines TRBV7-9 with TRBJ2-7; D may correspond to TRBD1 or TRBD2 (5 bases each). CDR1 is SEHNR, CDR2 FQNEAQ, per germline (reference sequence). V shed 4 bases and J shed 4 bases, with 26 bases lying between them. CDR3 length equals 18 residues.